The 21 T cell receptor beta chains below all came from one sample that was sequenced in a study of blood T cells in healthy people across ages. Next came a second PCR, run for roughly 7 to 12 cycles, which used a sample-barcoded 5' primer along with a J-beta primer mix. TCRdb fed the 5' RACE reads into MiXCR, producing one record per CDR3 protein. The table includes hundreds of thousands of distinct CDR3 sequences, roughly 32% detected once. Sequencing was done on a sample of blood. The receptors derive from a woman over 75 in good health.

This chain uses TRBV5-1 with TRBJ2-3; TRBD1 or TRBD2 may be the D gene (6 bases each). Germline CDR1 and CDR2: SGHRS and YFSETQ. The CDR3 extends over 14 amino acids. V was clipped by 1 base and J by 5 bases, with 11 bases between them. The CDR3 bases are TGCGCCAGCAGCTTGACAGGGCGGGAAGATACGCAGTATTTT. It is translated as CASSLTGREDTQYF.

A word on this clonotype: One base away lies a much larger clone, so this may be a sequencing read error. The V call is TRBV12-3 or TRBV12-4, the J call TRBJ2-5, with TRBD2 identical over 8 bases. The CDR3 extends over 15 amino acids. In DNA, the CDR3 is TGTGCCAGCAGTTCGTATACTAGCGGAGAAGAGACCCACTACTTC. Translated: CASSSYTSGEETHYF.

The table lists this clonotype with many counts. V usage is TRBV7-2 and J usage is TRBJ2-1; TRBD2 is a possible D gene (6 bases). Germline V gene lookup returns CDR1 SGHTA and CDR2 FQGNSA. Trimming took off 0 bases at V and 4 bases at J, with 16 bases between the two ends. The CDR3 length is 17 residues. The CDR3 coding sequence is TGTGCCAGCAGCTTAGCGCTTAGCGGCGGCCTGTACAATGAGCAGTTCTTC. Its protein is CASSLALSGGLYNEQFF.

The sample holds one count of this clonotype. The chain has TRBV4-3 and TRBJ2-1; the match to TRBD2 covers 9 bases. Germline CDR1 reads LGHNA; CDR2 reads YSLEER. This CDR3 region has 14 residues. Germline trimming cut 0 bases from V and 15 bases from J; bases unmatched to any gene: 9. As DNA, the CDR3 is TGCGCCAGCAGCCAAGAATTAGCGGGAGACGCGCCGTTCTTC. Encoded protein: CASSQELAGDAPFF.

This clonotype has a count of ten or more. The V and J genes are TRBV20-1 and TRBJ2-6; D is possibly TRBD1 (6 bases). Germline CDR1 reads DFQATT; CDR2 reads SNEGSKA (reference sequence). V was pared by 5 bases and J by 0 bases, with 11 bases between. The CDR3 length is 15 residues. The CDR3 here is CSAEDRISGANVLTF. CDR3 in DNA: TGCAGTGCTGAAGACAGGATCTCTGGGGCCAACGTCCTGACTTTC.

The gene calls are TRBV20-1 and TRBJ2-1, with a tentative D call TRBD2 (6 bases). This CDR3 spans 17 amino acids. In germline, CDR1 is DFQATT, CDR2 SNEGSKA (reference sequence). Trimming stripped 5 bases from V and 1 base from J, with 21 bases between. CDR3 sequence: CSAPNPAGPKSYNEQFF. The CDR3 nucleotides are TGCAGTGCTCCAAACCCGGCGGGACCAAAATCCTACAATGAGCAGTTCTTC.

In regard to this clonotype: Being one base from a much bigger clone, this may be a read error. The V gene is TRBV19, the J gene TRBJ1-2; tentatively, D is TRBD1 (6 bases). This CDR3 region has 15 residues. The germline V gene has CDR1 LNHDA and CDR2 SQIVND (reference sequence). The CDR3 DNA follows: TGTGCCAGTAGTACACACAGGGCAACTAACTATGGCCACACCTTC. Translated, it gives CASSTHRATNYGHTF.

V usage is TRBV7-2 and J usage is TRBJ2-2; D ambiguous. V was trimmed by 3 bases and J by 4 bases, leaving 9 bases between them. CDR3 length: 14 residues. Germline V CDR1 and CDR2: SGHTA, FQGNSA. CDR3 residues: CASSLTPGTGELFF. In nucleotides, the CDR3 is TGTGCCAGCAGCTTGACCCCGGGCACCGGGGAGCTGTTTTTT.

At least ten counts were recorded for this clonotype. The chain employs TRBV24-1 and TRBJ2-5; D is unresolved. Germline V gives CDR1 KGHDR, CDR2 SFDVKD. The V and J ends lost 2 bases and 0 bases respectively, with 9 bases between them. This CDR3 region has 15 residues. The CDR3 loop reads CATSDSTDYQETQYF. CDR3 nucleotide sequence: TGTGCCACCAGTGATTCGACTGACTACCAAGAGACCCAGTACTTC.

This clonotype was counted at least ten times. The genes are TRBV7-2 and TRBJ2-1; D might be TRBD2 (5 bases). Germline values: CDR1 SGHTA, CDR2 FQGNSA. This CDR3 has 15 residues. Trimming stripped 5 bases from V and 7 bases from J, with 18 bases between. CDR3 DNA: TGTGCCAGCAGCAGAGAGGCTAGCTCAGGAAATGAGCAGTTCTTC. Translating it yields CASSREASSGNEQFF.

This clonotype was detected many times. CDR3 coding DNA: TGCAGTGCTGAGGGATCAGGGTCTGGGGCCAACGTCCTGACTTTC. Translation: CSAEGSGSGANVLTF. The chain recombines TRBV20-1 with TRBJ2-6; possibly TRBD1 or TRBD2 for D (5 bases each). Trimming removed 5 bases from V and 1 base from J, with 12 bases in between. From germline, CDR1 is DFQATT and CDR2 SNEGSKA (reference sequence). There are 15 residues in the CDR3.

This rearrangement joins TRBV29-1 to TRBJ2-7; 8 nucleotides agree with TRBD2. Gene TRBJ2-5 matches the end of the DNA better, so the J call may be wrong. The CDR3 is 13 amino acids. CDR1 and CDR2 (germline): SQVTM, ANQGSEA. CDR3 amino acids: CSARGGLRETQYF. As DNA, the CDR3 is TGCAGCGCCCGCGGGGGGTTACGAGAGACCCAGTACTTC.

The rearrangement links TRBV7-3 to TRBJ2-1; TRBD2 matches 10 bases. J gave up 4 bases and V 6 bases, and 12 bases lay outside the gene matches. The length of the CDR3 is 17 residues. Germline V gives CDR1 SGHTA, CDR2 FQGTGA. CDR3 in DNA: TGTGCCAGCAGTTTGAGCGGGGGGGCCCTTCTTTACAATGAGCAGTTCTTC. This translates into CASSLSGGALLYNEQFF.

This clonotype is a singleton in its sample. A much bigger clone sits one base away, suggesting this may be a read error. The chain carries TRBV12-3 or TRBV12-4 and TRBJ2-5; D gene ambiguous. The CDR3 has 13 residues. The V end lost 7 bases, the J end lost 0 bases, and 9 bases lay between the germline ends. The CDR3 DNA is TGTGCCAGCACCCAAGGGTACCAAGAGACCCAGTACTTC. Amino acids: CASTQGYQETQYF.

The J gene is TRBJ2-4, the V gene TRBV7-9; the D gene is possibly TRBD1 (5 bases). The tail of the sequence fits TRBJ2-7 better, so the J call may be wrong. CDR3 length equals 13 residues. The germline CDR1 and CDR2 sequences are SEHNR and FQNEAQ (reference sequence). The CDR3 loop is CASSHLKGYEQYF. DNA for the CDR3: TGTGCCAGCAGCCACCTAAAGGGGTACGAGCAGTACTTC.

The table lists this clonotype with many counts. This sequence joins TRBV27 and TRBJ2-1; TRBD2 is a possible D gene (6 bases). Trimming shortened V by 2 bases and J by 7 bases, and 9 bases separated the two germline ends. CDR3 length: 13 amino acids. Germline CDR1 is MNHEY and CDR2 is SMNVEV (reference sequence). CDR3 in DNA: TGTGCCAGCAGTTTAGGAGGAGGGAATGAGCAGTTCTTC. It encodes CASSLGGGNEQFF.

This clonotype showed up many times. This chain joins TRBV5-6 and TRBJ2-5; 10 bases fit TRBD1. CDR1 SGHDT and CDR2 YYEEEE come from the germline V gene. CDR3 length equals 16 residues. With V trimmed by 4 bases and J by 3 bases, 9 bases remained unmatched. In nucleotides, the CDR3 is TGTGCCAGCAGCATGCTCGGGACAGGGGTTGAAGAGACCCAGTACTTC. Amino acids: CASSMLGTGVEETQYF.

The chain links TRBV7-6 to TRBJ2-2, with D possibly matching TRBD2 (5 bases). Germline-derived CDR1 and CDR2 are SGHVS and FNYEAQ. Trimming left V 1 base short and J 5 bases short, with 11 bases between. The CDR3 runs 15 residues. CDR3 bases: TGTGCCAGCAGCTTAGTGGACTCCTTAACCGGGGAGCTGTTTTTT. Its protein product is CASSLVDSLTGELFF.

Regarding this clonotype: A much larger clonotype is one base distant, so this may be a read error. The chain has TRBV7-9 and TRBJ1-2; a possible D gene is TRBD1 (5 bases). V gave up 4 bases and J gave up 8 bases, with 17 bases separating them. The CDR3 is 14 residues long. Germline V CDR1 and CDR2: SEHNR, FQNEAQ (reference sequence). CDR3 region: CASSYSGVGQGYTF. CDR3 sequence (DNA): TGTGCCAGCAGCTATTCCGGAGTGGGGCAGGGCTACACCTTC.

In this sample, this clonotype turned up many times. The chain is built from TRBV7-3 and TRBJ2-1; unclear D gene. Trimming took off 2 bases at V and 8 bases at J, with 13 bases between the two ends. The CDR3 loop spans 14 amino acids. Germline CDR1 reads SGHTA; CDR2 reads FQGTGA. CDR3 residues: CASSLLGRVDEQFF. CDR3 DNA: TGTGCCAGCAGCTTATTGGGTCGGGTGGATGAGCAGTTCTTC.

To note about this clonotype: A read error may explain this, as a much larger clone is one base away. The CDR3 loop is CASSAAGGIYGYTF. DNA for the CDR3: TGCGCCAGCAGCGCGGCTGGGGGGATCTATGGCTACACCTTC. The chain recombines TRBV5-1 with TRBJ1-2; D may be TRBD1 (5 bases). Germline CDR1 is SGHRS and CDR2 is YFSETQ. V was shortened by 4 bases and J by 4 bases, with 14 bases between the two germline ends. The CDR3 loop spans 14 amino acids.